This T cell receptor (beta chain) was found in a study of shared clonotypes between healthy human individuals. The wider study: The donors, a couple of women and three men, were aged 18 to 49.

The sorted-subset replicate PCRs were given 200 ng DNA, which is 30,000 or so T cell genomes. Generated by immunoSEQ multiplex PCR, the TCRdb table keeps only in-frame clones and is missing some. The sample carries over a million clones, approximately 76% recorded once. General study points: When naive CD4 clonotypes were compared across four donors, around 5% were shared. Donor scarcity curtailed the genetic and exposure-history diversity represented herein.

The V and J ends lost 6 bases and 3 bases, in that order; junction bases with no gene match: 4. Germline V gene lookup returns CDR1 MNHEY and CDR2 SVGAGI. The CDR3 extends over 14 amino acids. Regarding this clone: Its matching antigen is unknown.

The V call is TRBV6-5, the J call TRBJ2-3; the match to TRBD2 covers 9 bases. Sequencing was performed on memory CD4+ T cells sorted from blood. Subset here: CD45RA-negative fraction. The source is a man aged 18 to 29 in good health. The DNA of the CDR3 is TGTGCCAGCAGCCCCCTAGCGGGAACAGATACGCAGTATTTT. This sequence encodes CASSPLAGTDTQYF.